The 7 T cell receptor beta chains below were found in one sample sequenced in a study of beta chain features in type 1 diabetes. What was sequenced were expressed TCRB transcripts, since all of the isolated RNA had been reverse transcribed. Assay used: immunoSEQ multiplex PCR; TCRdb lists only in-frame clones, some missing. The data hold 450,000 to 600,000 clones, with around 28% observed a single time. The sequencing sample was made of naive CD4+ T cells from blood. These receptors were taken from a man between 18 and 35 years old in good health.

The J gene is TRBJ2-1, the V gene TRBV10-3; 11 bases fit TRBD2. The trim removed 5 bases at V and 8 bases at J, leaving 5 bases unmatched. This CDR3 is built from 14 residues. The germline V gene encodes CDR1 ENHRY and CDR2 SYGVKD. The CDR3 DNA reads TGTGCCATCAGTCGGCTAGCGGGAGGCTATGAGCAGTTCTTC. It specifies CAISRLAGGYEQFF.

The table lists this clone with a few counts. The V and J genes are TRBV29-1 and TRBJ1-1, with D maybe TRBD1 (6 bases). The CDR3 loop spans 12 amino acids. CDR1 is SQVTM, CDR2 ANQGSEA, per germline. Trimming left V 7 bases short and J 7 bases short, with 16 bases between. The DNA of the CDR3 is TGCAGCGCCAACAGGGCAGGTTATGAAGCTTTCTTT. Amino acids: CSANRAGYEAFF.

This clone appeared a few times. The V call is TRBV30, the J call TRBJ2-1, with 8 bases fitting TRBD2. Looked up from germline, CDR1 is GTSNPN and CDR2 is SVGIG (reference sequence). This CDR3 contains 15 residues. Trimming took 2 bases from V and 3 from J; bases not matched to a gene: 6. CDR3: CAWSRGTSLYNEQFF. DNA for the CDR3: TGTGCCTGGAGTCGAGGGACTAGTCTCTACAATGAGCAGTTCTTC.

This clone was detected only a few times. The chain uses TRBV30 and TRBJ1-2; unclear D gene. V lost 1 base, J lost 2 bases, and 11 bases lay in between. Germline V gives CDR1 GTSNPN, CDR2 SVGIG (reference sequence). The CDR3 sequence is 14 residues long. In DNA, the CDR3 is TGTGCCTGGAGTGCGAGACAACTGAACTATGGCTACACCTTC. Protein product: CAWSARQLNYGYTF.

The chain is built from TRBV9 and TRBJ2-7; a weak D match, TRBD2 (6 bases). The CDR3 contains 14 residues. CDR1 and CDR2 from the germline V gene are SGDLS and YYNGEE. Between the trimmed V and J ends, which lost 0 bases and 9 bases, there was a span of 16 bases. The CDR3, as DNA: TGTGCCAGCAGCGTAGAGGGTGGAGGGATGAGGCAGTACTTC. It translates to CASSVEGGGMRQYF.

The rearrangement joins TRBV29-1 to TRBJ2-5, with 7 bases identical to TRBD2. The CDR3 is 12 amino acids. Losses at the gene ends were 5 bases for V and 1 base for J; bases not matched to a gene: 1. Germline V lookup: CDR1 SQVTM, CDR2 ANQGSEA. The CDR3 loop reads CSVWTSQETQYF. CDR3 nucleotides: TGCAGCGTTTGGACTAGCCAAGAGACCCAGTACTTC.

This clone was counted between two and nine times. The CDR3 loop reads CASSQVVTSVTGELFF. In DNA, the CDR3 is TGCGCCAGCAGCCAAGTTGTGACTAGCGTCACCGGGGAGCTGTTTTTT. This chain joins TRBV4-3 and TRBJ2-2, with TRBD2 identical over 8 bases. Germline values: CDR1 LGHNA, CDR2 YSLEER. The V segment lost 1 base and the J segment 4 bases; nucleotides outside the gene matches: 5. The CDR3 extends over 16 amino acids.